This TCR beta chain came from a study of blood T cell repertoires in COVID-19. Study-level background: Acute and convalescent COVID-19 specimens originated in the United States, Italy and Spain. T cells, B-cell-depleted T cells, or PBMCs provided the cDNA or gDNA that served as material.

Original processing notes: Quantification of nucleated cells was approximated via reference gene primer amplification. TCRdb's copy holds only in-frame clones and misses some; the assay was immunoSEQ multiplex PCR. Clone size and the V and J calls come from that table; the DNA yielded D and trimming. The table lists 250,000 to 350,000 clones, around 90% of them singletons. This TCR was recovered from a woman in her 50s who had recovered from COVID-19. Material for sequencing was peripheral blood.

CDR3 bases: TGTGCCAGCAGCTTAAGCCCGCAGGCATCCTTAAATGGCTACACCTTC. It encodes CASSLSPQASLNGYTF. This rearrangement joins TRBV7-3 to TRBJ1-2; D gene ambiguous. The CDR3 runs 16 residues. Germline V gene data show CDR1 as SGHTA and CDR2 as FQGTGA. The V end was cut by 1 base, the J end by 6 bases, with 18 bases between.